This TCR beta chain derives from a study of T cell responses to AZD1222 COVID-19 vaccine. On the study more broadly: Pooled together were second doses at about 4 or about 12 weeks.

Germline CDR1 is LGHDT and CDR2 is YNNKEL (reference sequence). The V and J ends lost 0 bases and 9 bases respectively, with 3 bases between them. The CDR3 spans 12 residues. Only in-frame clones appear in the TCRdb table, and some are missing; sequencing was by immunoSEQ multiplex PCR. The repertoire holds about 120,000 clones, with almost 95% as singletons. Here the sequenced sample was peripheral blood, taken on day 0 of AZD1222 vaccination. The sequence was obtained from an adult in good health. This chain connects TRBV3-1 (or the pseudogene TRBV3-2) to TRBJ1-6; D is uncertain. The CDR3 here is CASSQEPSPLHF. For the CDR3, the DNA is TGTGCCAGCAGCCAAGAGCCTTCACCCCTCCACTTT.